This TCR beta chain was sequenced in a study of cytomegalovirus exposure and HLA in healthy donors. In the case of this clone: Its antigen is still unknown.

General study findings and limits: Several of the most significant clusters appeared, in a later analysis, to be linked to common viral pathogens.

The study ran its PCR with 60 Vbeta and 13 Jbeta primers. Assay: immunoSEQ multiplex PCR; the TCRdb copy retains only in-frame clones and omits some. The data hold 95,000 to 150,000 clones, with roughly 80% observed a single time. The CDR3 runs 14 residues. Germline assignment: CDR1 SNHLY and CDR2 FYNNEI. Trimming left V 2 bases short and J 2 bases short, with 10 bases between. The sequenced material came from PBMCs. The J gene is TRBJ2-7, the V gene TRBV2; tentatively, D is TRBD2 (5 bases). The sequence came from a man between 60 and 70 years old in good health and CMV-seropositive. The CDR3 reads CASSETGSPYEQYF. CDR3 bases: TGTGCCAGCAGTGAAACGGGGTCCCCCTACGAGCAGTACTTC.